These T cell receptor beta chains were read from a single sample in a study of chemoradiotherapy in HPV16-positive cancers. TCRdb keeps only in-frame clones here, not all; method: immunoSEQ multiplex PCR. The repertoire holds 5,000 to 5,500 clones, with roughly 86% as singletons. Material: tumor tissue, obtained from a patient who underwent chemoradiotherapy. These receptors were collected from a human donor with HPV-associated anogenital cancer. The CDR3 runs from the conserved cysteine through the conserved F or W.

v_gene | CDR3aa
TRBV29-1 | CSVLGTGSMNTEAFF
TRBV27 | CASSYGAESGYTF
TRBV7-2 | CASSLRQGTGELFF
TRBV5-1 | CASSLVPGGNNYGYTF
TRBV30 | CAWSAGLNTEAFF
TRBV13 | CASSFQSPDTQYF
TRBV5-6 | CASSFRQGGETQYF
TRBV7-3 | CASSLREKLFF
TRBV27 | CASRGQAGNEKLFF
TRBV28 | CASSLLGQGRTQYF
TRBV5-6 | CASSRGQGVGGYTF
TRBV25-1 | CATRSEGTEAFF
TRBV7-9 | CASSLISEAFF
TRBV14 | CASSPRLAGGDTQYF
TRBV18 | CASSANRADQETQYF
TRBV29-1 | CSVAGTVTYEQYF
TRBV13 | CASSLSTSGGRSTDTQYF
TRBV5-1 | CASSLDSLSGTGFGEQYF
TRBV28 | CASAKTERVYEQYF
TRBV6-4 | CASSDSSGGGNEQFF
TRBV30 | CAWSRRGGIHNEQFF
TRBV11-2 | CASSQTGTSGAVYF
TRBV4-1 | CASSQDRDEAFF
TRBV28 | CASTLDNLAKNIQYF
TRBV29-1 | CSVTGDGTDTQYF
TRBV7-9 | CASSSTRLAGDRVGELFF
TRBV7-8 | CASSLEQGQGTQYF
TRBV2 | CASRPTETDTQYF
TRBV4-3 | CASSQDPRTGRSPLHF
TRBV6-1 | CASSQGRNTEAFF
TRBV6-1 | CASSEEGEGGETQYF
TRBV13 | CASSIKTSGYTGELFF